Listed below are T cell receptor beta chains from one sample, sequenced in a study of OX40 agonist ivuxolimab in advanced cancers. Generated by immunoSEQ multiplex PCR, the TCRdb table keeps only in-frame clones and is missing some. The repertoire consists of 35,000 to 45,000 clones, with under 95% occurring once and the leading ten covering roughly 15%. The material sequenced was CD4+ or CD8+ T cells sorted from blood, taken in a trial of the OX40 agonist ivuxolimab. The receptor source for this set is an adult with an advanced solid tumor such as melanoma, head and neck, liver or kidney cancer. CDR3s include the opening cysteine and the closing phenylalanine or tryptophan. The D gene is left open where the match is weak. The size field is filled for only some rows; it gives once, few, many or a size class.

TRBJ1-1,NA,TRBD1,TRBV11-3,TGTGCCAGCAGAGACAGGGGGCAAGACACTGAAGCTTTCTTT,CASRDRGQDTEAFF
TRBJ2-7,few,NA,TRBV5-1,TGCGCCAGCAGTCCTACGGTACACTACGAGCAGTACTTC,CASSPTVHYEQYF
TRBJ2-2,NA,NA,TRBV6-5,TGTGCCAGCCGACGAAGAGGGACCGGGGAGCTGTTTTTT,CASRRRGTGELFF
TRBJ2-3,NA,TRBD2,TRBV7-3,TGTGCCAGCAGCTCGCATCTTAGCGGGGACACAGATACGCAGTATTTT,CASSSHLSGDTDTQYF
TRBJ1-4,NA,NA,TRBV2,TGTGCCAGCATTGGCCCGATTAATGAAAAACTGTTTTTT,CASIGPINEKLFF
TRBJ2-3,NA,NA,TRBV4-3,TGCGCCAGCAGCCATTTCCGAGCGGAGAGCACAGATACGCAGTATTTT,CASSHFRAESTDTQYF
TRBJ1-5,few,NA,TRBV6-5,TGTGCCAGCAGTTACTCCACAGGGTACCAGCCCCAGCATTTT,CASSYSTGYQPQHF
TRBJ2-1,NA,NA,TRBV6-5,TGTGCCAGCAGCACACTTGACAGGTACAATGAGCAGTTCTTC,CASSTLDRYNEQFF
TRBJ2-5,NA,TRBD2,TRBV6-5,TGTGCCAGCAGTTACGGCGGGGGATCGGAAGAGACCCAGTACTTC,CASSYGGGSEETQYF
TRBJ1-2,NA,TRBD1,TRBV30,TGTGCCTGGAGTGTTCCCCCGACAGGGAGAATAGGCTACACCTTC,CAWSVPPTGRIGYTF
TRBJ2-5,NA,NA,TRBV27,TGTGCCAGCAGTTTATTCGGCAGGGGTCTACAAGAGACCCAGTACTTC,CASSLFGRGLQETQYF
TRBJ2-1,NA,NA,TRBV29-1,TGCAGCGGGTCCTACAATGAGCAGTTCTTC,CSGSYNEQFF
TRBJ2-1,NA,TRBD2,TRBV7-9,TGTGCCAGCAGCCCCTATAGCGGGAGAAGTAACAATGAGCAGTTCTTC,CASSPYSGRSNNEQFF
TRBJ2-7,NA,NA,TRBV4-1,TGCGCCAGCAGCCAGGGAGAGCCCTACGAGCAGTACTTC,CASSQGEPYEQYF
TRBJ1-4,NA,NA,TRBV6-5,TGTGCCAGCAGTTACTCGACCCGTGCAACTAATGAAAAACTGTTTTTT,CASSYSTRATNEKLFF